The clone carrying this T cell receptor beta chain occurred a few times. Its antigen is undetermined. Using constant-segment primers, 5'RACE produced TCR alpha and TCR beta cDNA libraries carrying sample barcodes and UMIs. TCRdb reprocessed the 5' RACE reads via MiXCR and lists one record per CDR3 protein. The table has about 210,000 distinct CDR3 sequences, about 10% seen once. The sample originates from a study of T-cell memory formation after mild COVID-19. Study-level points and caveats: CD4+ bias marked clones expanding day 15 to 37, unlike balanced contracting clones.

The length of the CDR3 is 15 residues. Germline-derived CDR1 and CDR2 are KGHDR and SFDVKD. With V trimmed by 5 bases and J by 1 base, 5 bases remained unmatched. V gene TRBV24-1 combines with J gene TRBJ2-5; the match to TRBD2 covers 8 bases. The sequence was collected from a man aged 18 to 30 who had mild COVID-19 (a few samples of this study predate the infection). Cell type and time point are not known. Material: PBMCs or a T cell subset sorted from them (not recorded which). The CDR3 nucleotides are TGTGCCACCAGTGCTCGCGGGGGGTTCCAAGAGACCCAGTACTTC. It is translated as CATSARGGFQETQYF.